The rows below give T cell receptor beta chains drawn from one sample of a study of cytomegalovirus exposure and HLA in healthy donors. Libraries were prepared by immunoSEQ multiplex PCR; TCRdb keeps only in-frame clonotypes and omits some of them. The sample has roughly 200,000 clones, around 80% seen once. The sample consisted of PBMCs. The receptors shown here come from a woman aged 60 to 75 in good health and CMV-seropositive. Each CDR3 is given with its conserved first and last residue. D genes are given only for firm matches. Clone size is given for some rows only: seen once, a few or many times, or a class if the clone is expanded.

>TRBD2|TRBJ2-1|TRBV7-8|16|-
TGTGCCAGCAGCTTAGGTGAAGGCGGGAGGGCCAATGAGCAGTTCTTC
CASSLGEGGRANEQFF
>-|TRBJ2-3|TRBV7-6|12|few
TGTGCCAGCAGCTTGGACTCTCCCACGCAGTATTTT
CASSLDSPTQYF
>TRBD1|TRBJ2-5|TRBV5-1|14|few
TGCGCCAGCAGCTTGTTGACAGGGACAGAGACCCAGTACTTC
CASSLLTGTETQYF
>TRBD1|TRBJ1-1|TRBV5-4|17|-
TGTGCCAGCAGCTTGGGACAGGGGGCCCCTCGCGGGACTGAAGCTTTCTTT
CASSLGQGAPRGTEAFF
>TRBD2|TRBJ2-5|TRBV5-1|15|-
TGCGCCAGCAGCTTGGGGGGAGGGCCAAGAGAGACCCAGTACTTC
CASSLGGGPRETQYF
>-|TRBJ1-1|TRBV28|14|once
TGTGCCAGCAGTTTATACGGGGTTAACACTGAAGCTTTCTTT
CASSLYGVNTEAFF
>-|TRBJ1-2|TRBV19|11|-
TGTGCCAGTAGTGTACAGGGTGGCTACACCTTC
CASSVQGGYTF
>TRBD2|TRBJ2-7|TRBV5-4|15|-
TGTGCCAGCAGCTTGAGGAGCGGGGGGGCGGAAGAGCAGTACTTC
CASSLRSGGAEEQYF
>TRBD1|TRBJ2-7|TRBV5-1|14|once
TGCGCCAGCAGCCGGGGACAGGGGATGGACGAGCAGTACTTC
CASSRGQGMDEQYF
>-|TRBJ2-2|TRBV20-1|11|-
TGCAGTGCTAGAGATCTCGGGGAGCTGTTTTTT
CSARDLGELFF
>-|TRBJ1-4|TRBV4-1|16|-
TGCGCCAGCAGCCAGACCGGACAGACGAATAATGAAAAACTGTTTTTT
CASSQTGQTNNEKLFF
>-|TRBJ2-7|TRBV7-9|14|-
TGTGCCAGCAGCTTATCAGGGGAGCCCTACGAGCAGTACTTC
CASSLSGEPYEQYF
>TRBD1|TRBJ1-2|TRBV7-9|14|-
TGTGCCAGCAGCTTTACCCAGGGGGCGCCTGGCTACACCTTC
CASSFTQGAPGYTF
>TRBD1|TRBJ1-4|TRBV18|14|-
TGTGCCAGCTCACCTGACAGGGTTAATGAAAAACTGTTTTTT
CASSPDRVNEKLFF
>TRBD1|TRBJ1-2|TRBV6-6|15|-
TGTGCCAGCAGCCCCGGGACAGGCCTCGGCTATGGCTACACCTTC
CASSPGTGLGYGYTF
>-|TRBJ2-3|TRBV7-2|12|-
TGTGCCAGCAGCCCCCGGCGGGATACGCAGTATTTT
CASSPRRDTQYF
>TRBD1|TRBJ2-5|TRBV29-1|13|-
TGCAGCGTTGAAAGGGGACAGCAAGAGACCCAGTACTTC
CSVERGQQETQYF
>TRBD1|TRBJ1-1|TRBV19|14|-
TGTGCCAGTAGATCCGGGACAGCGAACACTGAAGCTTTCTTT
CASRSGTANTEAFF
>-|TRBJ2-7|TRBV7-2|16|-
TGTGCCAGCAGCTGGGGGACAGTTGGGACTTCCTACGAGCAGTACTTC
CASSWGTVGTSYEQYF
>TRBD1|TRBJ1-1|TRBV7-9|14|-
TGTGCCAGCAGCTTAAGGGGGCACAACACTGAAGCTTTCTTT
CASSLRGHNTEAFF
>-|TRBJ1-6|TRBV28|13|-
TGTGCCAGCAGGACGGGGTATAATTCACCCCTCCACTTT
CASRTGYNSPLHF
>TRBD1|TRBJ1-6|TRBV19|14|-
TGTGCCTGCAGGACAGGGGAGGATAATTCACCCCTCCACTTT
CACRTGEDNSPLHF
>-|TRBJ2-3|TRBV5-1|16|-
TGCGCCAGCAGCTTTTGGGAACAGGAAAACACAGATACGCAGTATTTT
CASSFWEQENTDTQYF
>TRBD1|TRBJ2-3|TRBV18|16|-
TGTGCCAGCTCACCATCCGGACAGGGTGGAGCAGATACGCAGTATTTT
CASSPSGQGGADTQYF
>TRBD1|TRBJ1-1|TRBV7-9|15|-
TGTGCCAGCAGCTCCCGGGACAGGTTGACCACTGAAGCTTTCTTT
CASSSRDRLTTEAFF
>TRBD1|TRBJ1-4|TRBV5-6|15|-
TGTGCCAGCAGCTTTCGGGGACAGGGGGGAGAAAAACTGTTTTTT
CASSFRGQGGEKLFF
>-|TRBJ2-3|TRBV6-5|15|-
TGTGCCAGCAGATTGCCCCACTACAGCACAGATACGCAGTATTTT
CASRLPHYSTDTQYF
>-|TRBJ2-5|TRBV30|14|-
TGTGCCTGGAGTGTACTGCCCATACAAGAGACCCAGTACTTC
CAWSVLPIQETQYF
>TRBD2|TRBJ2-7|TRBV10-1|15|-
TGCGCCAGCAGTGCTTTAGCGGGATCAACCTACGAGCAGTACTTC
CASSALAGSTYEQYF
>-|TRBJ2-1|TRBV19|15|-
TGTGCCAGTAGTATGAGTGGGAGCAGGGGATATGAGCAGTTCTTC
CASSMSGSRGYEQFF